This T cell receptor beta chain was obtained from a study of blood T cells in healthy people across ages. Then a second PCR, running roughly 7 to 11 cycles, was carried out with a sample-barcoded 5' primer and a J-beta primer mix. TCRdb recomputed calls from the 5' RACE reads with MiXCR, one row per CDR3 protein. The sample lists under 2 million distinct CDR3 sequences, approximately 32% occurring once. A remark on this clonotype: With a much larger clone just one base away, this may be a read error.

V was cut by 1 base and J by 0 bases, with 16 bases left in between. The CDR3 runs to 17 residues. Germline V gene data show CDR1 as MGHRA and CDR2 as YSYEKL. V and J are TRBV4-1 and TRBJ2-7; tentatively, D is TRBD1 (5 bases). Sequenced input: blood. The source is a woman in her 30s in good health. For the CDR3, the DNA is TGCGCCAGCAGCCAAGGCCCGACCGGACACCACTCCTACGAGCAGTACTTC. Translating it yields CASSQGPTGHHSYEQYF.